This passage covers 22 T cell receptor beta chains from one sample sequenced in a study of PD-1 blockade in classical Hodgkin lymphoma. With no exception, relapse followed autologous stem cell transplantation in all patients, and brentuximab vedotin exposure varied. TCRdb's copy holds only in-frame clones and misses some; the assay was immunoSEQ multiplex PCR. The table lists about 39,000 clones, about nine tenths of them singletons. The source material was peripheral blood mononuclear cells (PBMCs), sampled at baseline. The receptor source for this set is a human donor with classical Hodgkin lymphoma.

The rearrangement uses TRBV5-6 and TRBJ1-3; maybe TRBD1 (5 bases). CDR3 length: 16 residues. Trimming removed 2 bases from V and 0 bases from J, with 12 bases in between. CDR1 is SGHDT and CDR2 is YYEEEE in the germline V gene. The CDR3 sequence: CASSLRTQNSGNTIYF. CDR3 coding DNA: TGTGCCAGCAGCTTACGGACACAGAACTCTGGAAACACCATATATTTT. Drawing the rest from reference TRBV5-6 and TRBJ1-3, the complete variable domain is DAGVTQSPTHLIKTRGQQVTLRCSPKSGHDTVSWYQQALGQGPQFIFQYYEEEERQRGNFPDRFSGHQFPNYSSELNVNALLLGDSALYLCASSLRTQNSGNTIYFGEGSWLTVV.

CDR3 loop: CASSKLSEEGGKDEQYF. CDR3 in DNA: TGCGCCAGCAGCAAACTCTCCGAGGAGGGGGGCAAGGACGAGCAGTACTTC. V is TRBV23-1 and J is TRBJ2-7, with D perhaps TRBD1 or TRBD2 (6 bases each). TRBV23-1 is classed as an ORF, of uncertain function. V lost 6 bases, J lost 5 bases, and 26 bases lay in between. The CDR3 sequence is 17 residues long.

As regards this clone: The same CDR3 can be traced to other DNA sequences in this sample. The J gene is TRBJ2-7, the V gene TRBV27; 12 nucleotides agree with TRBD2. The V gene end was trimmed by 5 bases and the J gene end by 4 bases; junction bases not matched to a gene: 0. The CDR3 spans 13 residues. CDR1 is MNHEY and CDR2 is SMNVEV in the germline V gene (reference sequence). The CDR3 loop is CASSGTSGYEQYF. CDR3 DNA sequence: TGTGCCAGCAGTGGGACTAGCGGGTACGAGCAGTACTTC.

This clone was observed once. The chain employs TRBV7-3 and TRBJ2-5; D possibly uses TRBD1 or TRBD2 (6 bases each). Trimming cost V 5 bases and J 14 bases, with 21 bases left between them. The germline CDR1 and CDR2 sequences are SGHTA and FQGTGA. The length of the CDR3 is 13 residues. This CDR3 reads CASSPGLGQRAYF. The CDR3 bases are TGTGCCAGCAGCCCCGGACTCGGACAGCGGGCCTACTTC. Filled out from reference TRBV7-3 and TRBJ2-5, the complete variable domain reads GAGVSQTPSNKVTEKGKYVELRCDPISGHTALYWYRQSLGQGPEFLIYFQGTGAADDSGLPNDRFFAVRPEGSVSTLKIQRTERGDSAVYLCASSPGLGQRAYFGPGTRLLVL.

The CDR3 nucleotides read TGTGCCAGCAGTTTCGGGGCAGGGGGCGTTACGAACACCGGGGAGCTGTTTTTT. Protein sequence: CASSFGAGGVTNTGELFF. This chain links TRBV28 with TRBJ2-2, with 8 bases fitting TRBD1. The CDR3 is 18 residues long. V lost 3 bases, J lost 0 bases, and 9 bases stayed unmatched. Germline V CDR1 and CDR2: MDHEN, SYDVKM.

This chain joins TRBV7-9 and TRBJ2-5; TRBD1 aligns across 7 bases. J was trimmed by 2 bases and V by 1 base; bases with no gene match: 4. CDR1 is SEHNR and CDR2 is FQNEAQ in the germline V gene (reference sequence). The CDR3 covers 15 residues. CDR3 nucleotides: TGTGCCAGCAGCTTAGGAGTGGGACAGCAAGAGACCCAGTACTTC. Protein product: CASSLGVGQQETQYF.

This clone was observed once. V gene TRBV5-4 combines with J gene TRBJ2-7, with a weak D call TRBD1 (5 bases). CDR1 and CDR2 from the germline V gene are SGHNT and YYREEE (reference sequence). With 4 bases removed from V and 7 bases from J, the gap between germline ends came to 15 bases. CDR3 length: 13 amino acids. The chain's CDR3 is CASSLGPQREQYF. The CDR3 DNA reads TGTGCCAGCAGCCTGGGGCCGCAAAGGGAGCAGTACTTC.

The chain's CDR3 is CASSQGAATGELFF. In DNA form, the CDR3 reads TGCGCCAGCAGCCAAGGGGCGGCGACCGGGGAGCTGTTTTTT. V gene TRBV4-3 combines with J gene TRBJ2-2; D unresolved. The CDR3 spans 14 residues. Trimming shortened V by 1 base and J by 5 bases, and 8 bases separated the two germline ends. CDR1 is LGHNA, CDR2 YSLEER, per germline.

The rearrangement links TRBV10-2 to TRBJ2-1; D call uncertain. The CDR3 covers 12 residues. Germline V CDR1 and CDR2: WSHSY, SAAADI. Between the trimmed V and J ends, which lost 3 bases and 7 bases, there was a span of 7 bases. For the CDR3, the DNA is TGCGCCAGCAGTGACTGGCAGAATGAGCAGTTCTTC. Protein product: CASSDWQNEQFF.

The chain links TRBV25-1 to TRBJ2-2; the D is unclear. The V end was cut by 0 bases, the J end by 6 bases, with 11 bases between. CDR3 length: 15 amino acids. Germline lookup yields CDR1 MGHDK and CDR2 SYGVNS. This chain's CDR3 is CASSEYFSGSGELFF. Here the CDR3 DNA reads TGTGCCAGCAGTGAATATTTCTCAGGCTCCGGGGAGCTGTTTTTT.

This chain connects TRBV6-1 to TRBJ2-6; maybe TRBD1 (6 bases). Trimming removed 4 bases at V and 4 bases at J, with 11 bases between. This CDR3 has 15 amino acids. The germline V gene encodes CDR1 MNHNS and CDR2 SASEGT. The CDR3 protein is CASSVQGSGANVLTF. The CDR3 DNA sequence: TGTGCCAGCAGTGTACAGGGTTCGGGGGCCAACGTCCTGACTTTC.

This chain joins TRBV6-1 and TRBJ1-4, with D unclear. In germline, CDR1 is MNHNS, CDR2 SASEGT. Trimming removed 4 bases from V and 2 bases from J, with 11 bases in between. The CDR3 has 15 residues. The CDR3: CASSVQVPTNEKLFF. The DNA of the CDR3 is TGTGCCAGCAGTGTCCAAGTTCCGACTAATGAAAAACTGTTTTTT.

The rearrangement links TRBV5-6 to TRBJ2-1; 9 nucleotides align to TRBD2. V lost 2 bases, J lost 6 bases, and 9 bases stayed unmatched. This CDR3 has 16 residues. Germline CDR1 SGHDT, CDR2 YYEEEE. Written as DNA, the CDR3 is TGTGCCAGCAGCTTTAACCTACTAGCGGGCCTCAATGAGCAGTTCTTC. Protein product: CASSFNLLAGLNEQFF.

This clone has a single count. This rearrangement joins TRBV9 to TRBJ2-7; TRBD1 is a possible D gene (6 bases). In germline, CDR1 is SGDLS, CDR2 YYNGEE. V was clipped by 0 bases and J by 3 bases, with 10 bases between them. This CDR3 region has 14 residues. Here the CDR3 reads CASSVGGGGYEQYF. Here the CDR3 DNA reads TGTGCCAGCAGCGTAGGTGGGGGCGGCTACGAGCAGTACTTC. Using reference TRBV9 and TRBJ2-7 for the parts outside the CDR3, the full variable domain is DSGVTQTPKHLITATGQRVTLRCSPRSGDLSVYWYQQSLDQGLQFLIQYYNGEERAKGNILERFSAQQFPDLHSELNLSSLELGDSALYFCASSVGGGGYEQYFGPGTRLTVT.

This clone showed up just once. The chain joins TRBV2 to TRBJ1-3; D is possibly TRBD1 (6 bases). Germline V lookup: CDR1 SNHLY, CDR2 FYNNEI. The CDR3 is 14 residues long. V lost 6 bases, J lost 8 bases, and 17 bases lay in between. The CDR3 DNA reads as TGTGCCAGCAGGCCCCCGGGGGCAAAATACACCATATATTTT. Translated: CASRPPGAKYTIYF.

The chain couples TRBV18 to TRBJ2-6; no firm D call. Germline assignment: CDR1 KGHSH and CDR2 LQKENI. Trimming shortened V by 2 bases and J by 9 bases, and 11 bases separated the two germline ends. This CDR3 has 14 residues. The CDR3 coding sequence is TGTGCCAGCTCACCATTAAAAGTAGACAACGTCCTGACTTTC. Its translation is CASSPLKVDNVLTF.

The V gene is TRBV7-3, the J gene TRBJ2-3; 14 bases fit TRBD2. V was pared by 4 bases and J by 3 bases, with 3 bases of the junction left unmatched. Germline V CDR1 and CDR2: SGHTA, FQGTGA. The CDR3 contains 16 residues. CDR3 in DNA: TGTGCCAGCAGCTCTGGGACTAGCGGGAGAACAGATACGCAGTATTTT. As protein: CASSSGTSGRTDTQYF.

The chain couples TRBV27 to TRBJ1-6, with D maybe TRBD1 (5 bases). Germline V gene data show CDR1 as MNHEY and CDR2 as SMNVEV (reference sequence). V lost 3 bases and J 6 bases, leaving 9 bases between the germline ends. The CDR3 totals 14 residues. The CDR3 sequence: CASSLGGANSPLHF. CDR3 coding DNA: TGTGCCAGCAGTTTGGGGGGTGCTAATTCACCCCTCCACTTT.

The CDR3, as DNA: TGTGCCAGCAGCCTTCCTAGGAGGTTCGACAGCAACAATGAGCAGTTCTTC. Its protein product is CASSLPRRFDSNNEQFF. The chain links TRBV7-8 to TRBJ2-1; possibly TRBD1 or TRBD2 for D (5 bases each). The CDR3 covers 17 residues. CDR1 is SGHVS, CDR2 FQNEAQ, per germline. V shed 5 bases and J shed 5 bases, with 22 bases lying between them.

This chain uses TRBV5-1 with TRBJ2-2; either TRBD1 or TRBD2 may supply D (6 bases each). Germline V gives CDR1 SGHRS, CDR2 YFSETQ. Deletions cut 4 bases from V and 6 bases from J, with 13 bases between. The CDR3 extends over 14 amino acids. This CDR3 is CASSVEGGPGELFF. CDR3 bases: TGCGCCAGCAGCGTGGAGGGGGGCCCCGGGGAGCTGTTTTTT.

This clone was found once. The CDR3 bases are TGCAGCGCCCCGGGACGGCCCGAGGCCCAGTACTTC. It yields the protein CSAPGRPEAQYF. The gene calls are TRBV29-1 and TRBJ2-5; the D call may be TRBD1 or TRBD2 (5 bases each). The germline gives CDR1 SQVTM, CDR2 ANQGSEA. Trimming removed 7 bases from V and 9 bases from J, with 18 bases in between. The CDR3 consists of 12 residues.

This chain connects TRBV5-1 to TRBJ1-4; no reliable D call. This CDR3 spans 16 amino acids. V lost 1 base, J lost 0 bases, and 10 bases lay in between. In germline, CDR1 is SGHRS, CDR2 YFSETQ. The CDR3 coding sequence is TGCGCCAGCAGCTTGAATAACGGACCAACTAATGAAAAACTGTTTTTT. Amino acids: CASSLNNGPTNEKLFF.